This section outlines one T cell receptor (beta chain) sequence together with its context. The antigen remains undetermined. The entry originates in a study of cytomegalovirus exposure and HLA in healthy donors. In the study overall: The use of the same platform for the 120 validation repertoires and the roughly 670 first-cohort repertoires was reported by a later analysis.

Whole-study findings and limits: Some public TCRs appeared in many individuals, while most sequences were rare. Under in vitro conditions, a few CMV-associated chains were confirmed as specific for CMV antigens.

TCRdb keeps only in-frame clones here, not all; method: immunoSEQ multiplex PCR. The table records 180,000 or so clones, about 89% of them present only once. CDR1 MGHRA and CDR2 YSYEKL come from the germline V gene. The CDR3 has 15 amino acids. Trimming stripped 1 base from V and 1 base from J, with 11 bases between. The receptor was derived from a man between 18 and 35 years old in good health and CMV-seropositive. This chain links TRBV4-1 with TRBJ2-7; D unresolved. The material sequenced was PBMCs. This CDR3 reads CASSQAGAASYEQYF. CDR3 bases: TGCGCCAGCAGCCAAGCGGGTGCGGCGTCCTACGAGCAGTACTTC.